Listed below are T cell receptor beta chains from one sample, sequenced in a study of cytomegalovirus exposure and HLA in healthy donors. Sequencing was performed with immunoSEQ multiplex PCR; in TCRdb, only in-frame clones are kept and a portion is missing. The table lists approximately 150,000 clones, roughly 72% of them singletons. The sample comprised PBMCs. These receptors originate from a woman aged 40 to 50 in good health and CMV-seronegative. Both conserved end residues are part of each CDR3. The D gene is left open where the match is weak. Rows may omit the clone size; those that give it use once, few, many or a size class.

TRBJ2-7 TRBD2 TRBV10-3 . TGTGCCACCTCCGATAGTAGCGGGAGGGCTATGGGGTACGAGCAGTACTTC CATSDSSGRAMGYEQYF
TRBJ2-7 TRBD2 TRBV6-1 . TGTGCCAGCAGTGAAGCGGCTAGCGGGAGCGGAGAGCAGTACTTC CASSEAASGSGEQYF
TRBJ2-1 . TRBV15 few TGTGCCACCAGCAGAGATCCTGTTAGTAAAGAGCAGTTCTTC CATSRDPVSKEQFF
TRBJ1-1 . TRBV5-1 . TGCGCCAGCAGGGTAGGGAGTATGAACACTGAAGCTTTCTTT CASRVGSMNTEAFF
TRBJ1-4 TRBD1 TRBV5-1 many TGCGCCAGCAGCCCCGGGGCAGGGGGAGTTGAAAAACTGTTTTTT CASSPGAGGVEKLFF
TRBJ1-2 TRBD1 TRBV5-8 . TGTGCCAGCAGCTTGCAGGGGGTCGGCTACACCTTC CASSLQGVGYTF
TRBJ1-1 TRBD1 TRBV6-6 once TGTGCCAGCAGTTACCCGGGACAGGGAGCCACTGAAGCTTTCTTT CASSYPGQGATEAFF
TRBJ2-3 TRBD2 TRBV4-1 once TGCGCCAGCAGCCAAGGGGGACTAGGAAGCACAGATACGCAGTATTTT CASSQGGLGSTDTQYF
TRBJ2-5 TRBD1 TRBV29-1 . TGCAGCGTACCGGACAGGGGTAAAGAGACCCAGTACTTC CSVPDRGKETQYF
TRBJ2-3 TRBD1 TRBV2 once TGTGCCAGCAGTGAAGCAGGGACAGGGGGCGACACGCAGTATTTT CASSEAGTGGDTQYF
TRBJ2-2 . TRBV9 . TGTGCCAGCAGCGGGCGGGGCGGCACCGGGGAGCTGTTTTTT CASSGRGGTGELFF
TRBJ1-1 . TRBV7-9 . TGTGCCAGCAGTTCCTACCAGGGATGGACTGAAGCTTTCTTT CASSSYQGWTEAFF
TRBJ2-1 . TRBV20-1 . TGCACCACAGCCAGGGGAAATGAGCAGTTCTTC CTTARGNEQFF
TRBJ2-1 . TRBV11-3 . TGTGCCAGCAGCTTAGAGCGGGCAAGCTCCTACAATGAGCAGTTCTTC CASSLERASSYNEQFF
TRBJ2-3 . TRBV29-1 . TGCAGCGTTGATGGGAGAGTCACAGATACGCAGTATTTT CSVDGRVTDTQYF
TRBJ1-5 . TRBV27 . TGTGCCAGCAGAGGAGGGGCCATTAAGGATCAGCCCCAGCATTTT CASRGGAIKDQPQHF
TRBJ2-7 . TRBV5-1 few TGCGCCAGCAGCTTGGAGCGGCGGGGGCGGGGTTACGAGCAGTACTTC CASSLERRGRGYEQYF
TRBJ2-3 TRBD2 TRBV13 . TGTGCCAGCAGCTCCCTCGGGGTAGCGGGTATCACAGATACGCAGTATTTT CASSSLGVAGITDTQYF
TRBJ1-1 . TRBV2 few TGTGCCAGCGCCCCTCGGACACTCAACACTGAAGCTTTCTTT CASAPRTLNTEAFF
TRBJ1-1 TRBD1 TRBV5-1 . TGCGCCAGCAGCTTGACGGGGACAGGGGGCACTGAAGCTTTCTTT CASSLTGTGGTEAFF
TRBJ1-2 TRBD1 TRBV27 . TGTGCCAGCAGCCTGACAGGGGCTAACTATGGCTACACCTTC CASSLTGANYGYTF
TRBJ2-2 . TRBV6-5 . TGTGCCAGCAGTTACTCTTCTCCAGGGCAGAGCGGGGAGCTGTTTTTT CASSYSSPGQSGELFF
TRBJ1-1 TRBD1 TRBV5-1 . TGCGCCAGCAGCAGGACCGGGACAGAGAACACTGAAGCTTTCTTT CASSRTGTENTEAFF
TRBJ2-1 . TRBV7-7 few TGTGCTAGCAGCTTAGGAATTGGGAGTACCAATGAGCAGTTCTTC CASSLGIGSTNEQFF
TRBJ2-7 . TRBV7-6 . TGTGCCAGCAGCCGGTCTACGTCCTCCTACGAGCAGTACTTC CASSRSTSSYEQYF
TRBJ2-1 . TRBV15 . TGTGCCACCAGCAGAGATCAAGGGGGGGCAGGGGCCTACAATGAGCAGTTCTTC CATSRDQGGAGAYNEQFF
TRBJ1-3 TRBD1 TRBV5-1 . TGCGCCAGCAGCCGGGACAGGGGATCTGGAAACACCATATATTTT CASSRDRGSGNTIYF
TRBJ2-2 TRBD2 TRBV9 . TGTGCCAGCAGCCCCCGACTAGCGGGAGGGCCGAACGGGGAGCTGTTTTTT CASSPRLAGGPNGELFF
TRBJ2-3 . TRBV10-3 . TGTGCCATCAGTGAGGTGCTGCGGGATACGCAGTATTTT CAISEVLRDTQYF
TRBJ1-2 TRBD1 TRBV2 . TGTGCCAGCAGTTCACAGGGGGAAGGATATGGCTACACCTTC CASSSQGEGYGYTF
TRBJ1-5 . TRBV30 once TGTGCCTGGACCGGTAAAACAAACCGGGTCCTTTCAAATCAGCCCCAGCATTTT CAWTGKTNRVLSNQPQHF
TRBJ2-7 TRBD2 TRBV6-5 few TGTGCCAGCTCTAGACTAGCGGGAGATTCCGAGCAGTACTTC CASSRLAGDSEQYF
TRBJ2-7 . TRBV7-9 . TGTGCCAGCAGCCAGGCAAACCCCAACGAGCAGTACTTC CASSQANPNEQYF
TRBJ1-3 . TRBV30 . TGTGCCTGGAGTCGAGGGTCTGGAAACACCATATATTTT CAWSRGSGNTIYF
TRBJ1-5 . TRBV21-1 . TGTGCCAGCAGCAAAGCGACAGGATACAATCAGCCCCAGCATTTT CASSKATGYNQPQHF
TRBJ2-1 TRBD1 TRBV28 once TGTGCCAGCAGTTTGGACAGGACCCGCTCCTACAATGAGCAGTTCTTC CASSLDRTRSYNEQFF
TRBJ1-5 . TRBV19 . TGTGCCAGTAGTGTACAGGGCAGCAATCAGCCCCAGCATTTT CASSVQGSNQPQHF
TRBJ2-3 TRBD2 TRBV9 . TGTGCCAGCAGCGTAACTAGCGGGAGGGTCTACACAGATACGCAGTATTTT CASSVTSGRVYTDTQYF
TRBJ2-2 . TRBV7-8 . TGTGCCAGCAGCTTAGGAGGCGGAACAACGAACACCGGGGAGCTGTTTTTT CASSLGGGTTNTGELFF
TRBJ1-4 . TRBV7-9 . TGTGCCAGCAGCGCCTCATTGGCCAGGATAGAAAAACTGTTTTTT CASSASLARIEKLFF
TRBJ1-1 . TRBV5-1 . TGCGCCAGCAGCCTGGACAGACAAGAAGCTTTCTTT CASSLDRQEAFF
TRBJ1-1 TRBD1 TRBV28 once TGTGCCAGCAGTCCGGGGGACAGGGGTAGTACTGAAGCTTTCTTT CASSPGDRGSTEAFF